This is a list of T cell receptor beta chains from one sample in a study of CD8 T cells in Susac syndrome. Via MiXCR, TCRdb re-called the immunoSEQ multiplex PCR reads, giving one row per CDR3 protein. This sample has over 150,000 distinct CDR3 sequences, with 90% to 95% found just once. The sample comprised CD4+ T cells from PBMCs. These receptors were obtained from a human donor with multiple sclerosis. The CDR3 runs from the conserved cysteine through the conserved F or W. Fields, in order: V gene, J gene, clone size, D gene, CDR3 protein, CDR3 DNA. A D gene is named only where the DNA matches it firmly. Rows give clone size only sometimes, using once, few, many, or a class for an expanded clone.

>TRBV7-3|TRBJ2-1|.|.
CASSLTVGLWSRAEQFF
TGTGCCAGCAGCTTAACGGTCGGATTGTGGTCTAGGGCTGAGCAGTTCTTC
>TRBV4-1|TRBJ2-7|once|.
CASSQDPHSYEQYF
TGCGCCAGCAGCCAAGATCCCCACTCCTACGAGCAGTACTTC
>TRBV20-1|TRBJ2-4|.|TRBD1
CSAKQGDGAKNIQYF
TGCAGTGCCAAACAGGGGGATGGAGCCAAAAACATTCAGTACTTC
>TRBV10-3|TRBJ1-1|once|TRBD1
CAISVQTGLNTEAFF
TGTGCCATCAGTGTCCAGACAGGGTTGAACACTGAAGCTTTCTTT
>TRBV15|TRBJ1-2|.|.
CATSSTGPGRYGYTF
TGTGCCACCAGCAGTACAGGGCCAGGGAGGTATGGCTACACCTTC
>TRBV5-5|TRBJ2-3|.|TRBD1
CASSMGQNTDTQYF
TGTGCCAGCAGCATGGGACAGAACACAGATACGCAGTATTTT
>TRBV9|TRBJ1-2|.|.
CASSAGTAYGYTF
TGTGCCAGCAGCGCCGGGACGGCCTATGGCTACACCTTC
>TRBV20-1|TRBJ2-3|once|.
CSARASTLRTDTQYF
TGCAGTGCTAGAGCGTCGACTCTCAGGACAGATACGCAGTATTTT
>TRBV19|TRBJ1-5|.|.
CASSIYTGTLRILAQPQHF
TGTGCCAGTAGTATCTATACCGGGACTCTCCGTATCTTGGCGCAGCCCCAGCATTTT
>TRBV5-1|TRBJ2-4|.|TRBD2
CASSLAGKDIQYF
TGCGCCAGCAGTCTAGCGGGGAAGGACATTCAGTACTTC
>TRBV11-1|TRBJ2-5|.|TRBD2
CASQRAGDETQYF
TGTGCCAGCCAAAGAGCGGGAGACGAGACCCAGTACTTC
>TRBV5-1|TRBJ1-5|once|TRBD1
CASSLAGQANQPQHF
TGCGCCAGCAGCTTGGCGGGACAGGCGAATCAGCCCCAGCATTTT
>TRBV24-1|TRBJ2-1|.|TRBD2
CATSEALAGRGNEQFF
TGTGCCACCAGTGAAGCACTAGCGGGAAGGGGCAATGAGCAGTTCTTC
>TRBV18|TRBJ1-2|.|.
CASSPAVIANYGYTF
TGTGCCAGCTCACCCGCGGTAATAGCTAACTATGGCTACACCTTC
>TRBV24-1|TRBJ1-1|.|TRBD1
CATSETGGAYTEAFF
TGTGCCACCAGTGAGACAGGGGGCGCGTACACTGAAGCTTTCTTT
>TRBV25-1|TRBJ2-2|once|.
CASTVGPGPGELFF
TGTGCCAGTACGGTGGGACCTGGACCCGGGGAGCTGTTTTTT
>TRBV11-2|TRBJ2-5|.|.
CASSNLLVSSETQYF
TGTGCCAGCAGCAACCTCCTAGTTTCTAGCGAGACCCAGTACTTC
>TRBV3-1|TRBJ2-1|.|TRBD2
CASSQAAVGLAGADEQFF
TGTGCCAGCAGCCAAGCGGCAGTCGGACTAGCGGGAGCTGATGAGCAGTTCTTC
>TRBV27|TRBJ2-3|few|.
CASILLADTQYF
TGTGCCAGCATTTTACTAGCAGATACGCAGTATTTT
>TRBV6-5|TRBJ1-1|.|.
CASSSSGYIGNTEAFF
TGTGCCAGCAGTTCCTCAGGGTATATTGGGAACACTGAAGCTTTCTTT
>TRBV15|TRBJ1-2|.|.
CATSRERGVRVTQRYTF
TGTGCCACCAGCAGAGAGAGGGGGGTACGGGTCACCCAGCGCTACACCTTC
>TRBV7-9|TRBJ2-7|.|.
CASGPTGHSYEQYF
TGTGCCAGCGGACCGACAGGCCATTCCTACGAGCAGTACTTC
>TRBV3-1|TRBJ2-3|.|TRBD2
CASSQDPGGSDTQYF
TGTGCCAGCAGCCAAGATCCGGGAGGGTCAGATACGCAGTATTTT
>TRBV19|TRBJ1-2|once|.
CASSPKTDNYGYTF
TGTGCCAGTAGCCCAAAGACGGACAACTATGGCTACACCTTC
>TRBV19|TRBJ1-1|.|.
CASNSRRRGTEAFF
TGTGCCAGTAACTCTAGGCGACGGGGGACTGAAGCTTTCTTT
>TRBV3-1|TRBJ1-1|once|.
CASSQRERRTEAFF
TGTGCCAGCAGCCAGAGGGAGCGTAGGACTGAAGCTTTCTTT
>TRBV7-9|TRBJ2-2|.|.
CASSPNTGGELFF
TGTGCCAGCAGCCCCAATACAGGCGGGGAGCTGTTTTTT
>TRBV3-1|TRBJ1-2|.|.
CASSQDWGGRGYTF
TGTGCCAGCAGCCAAGATTGGGGGGGCCGTGGCTACACCTTC
>TRBV23-1|TRBJ2-2|.|.
CASSPHRVSTGELFF
TGCGCCAGCAGTCCCCACAGGGTATCAACCGGGGAGCTGTTTTTT
>TRBV3-1|TRBJ1-2|.|.
CASSQGNGAYGYTF
TGTGCCAGCAGCCAAGGGAACGGAGCCTATGGCTACACCTTC
>TRBV30|TRBJ2-7|.|.
CAWSGQENYEQYF
TGTGCCTGGAGTGGTCAGGAAAACTACGAGCAGTACTTC
>TRBV20-1|TRBJ2-1|.|.
CSAIKGVAVNEQFF
TGCAGTGCTATAAAGGGCGTGGCGGTTAATGAGCAGTTCTTC
>TRBV20-1|TRBJ2-5|.|.
CSTRARGQETQYF
TGCAGTACGAGGGCCCGGGGGCAGGAGACCCAGTACTTC
>TRBV20-1|TRBJ2-1|.|.
CSAVQPAGQFF
TGCAGTGCTGTACAGCCCGCGGGGCAGTTCTTC
>TRBV3-1|TRBJ1-1|.|.
CASSQDSGTEAFF
TGTGCCAGCAGCCAAGATTCGGGTACTGAAGCTTTCTTT
>TRBV20-1|TRBJ2-1|.|.
CSAIPSRHMSQAYNEQFF
TGCAGTGCTATCCCCTCCCGCCATATGTCCCAGGCCTACAATGAGCAGTTCTTC
>TRBV11-1|TRBJ2-3|.|.
CASSPRDGTDTQYF
TGTGCCAGCAGCCCCAGGGACGGCACAGATACGCAGTATTTT
>TRBV12-3/TRBV12-4|TRBJ2-3|.|.
CASTLPGGTQYF
TGTGCCAGCACTCTCCCCGGAGGTACGCAGTATTTT
>TRBV12-5|TRBJ2-6|.|.
CASGSNSGANVLTF
TGTGCTAGTGGTTCCAACTCTGGGGCCAACGTCCTGACTTTC
>TRBV5-1|TRBJ2-1|.|TRBD1
CASNSGQGSYNEQFF
TGCGCCAGCAACTCGGGACAGGGATCCTACAATGAGCAGTTCTTC
>TRBV5-1|TRBJ1-2|.|.
CASSGEWGYTF
TGCGCCAGCAGCGGGGAATGGGGCTACACCTTC
>TRBV29-1|TRBJ2-5|.|.
CSVVDRIQETQYF
TGCAGCGTTGTAGACAGAATCCAAGAGACCCAGTACTTC
>TRBV7-2|TRBJ2-4|.|.
CASSFASFRGNIQYF
TGTGCCAGCAGCTTTGCGAGCTTTAGGGGAAACATTCAGTACTTC
>TRBV7-9|TRBJ2-5|.|.
CASSRRPETQYF
TGTGCCAGCAGCCGACGCCCCGAGACCCAGTACTTC
>TRBV7-9|TRBJ1-1|.|.
CASSLVDTEAFF
TGTGCCAGCAGCCTCGTCGACACTGAAGCTTTCTTT
>TRBV20-1|TRBJ2-1|.|TRBD2
CSALSGRADNEQFF
TGCAGTGCCCTTAGCGGGAGGGCGGACAATGAGCAGTTCTTC
>TRBV30|TRBJ2-3|.|TRBD1
CAWSRGQGSGTQYF
TGTGCCTGGAGTAGGGGACAGGGATCCGGCACGCAGTATTTT
>TRBV6-5|TRBJ2-3|.|.
CASSWASTDTQYF
TGTGCCAGCAGTTGGGCTAGCACAGATACGCAGTATTTT
>TRBV28|TRBJ2-3|.|.
CASKGAGPDTQYF
TGTGCCAGCAAGGGAGCGGGTCCAGATACGCAGTATTTT
>TRBV29-1|TRBJ2-5|once|TRBD2
CSVARGTSGGQETQYF
TGCAGCGTTGCAAGGGGGACTAGCGGGGGCCAAGAGACCCAGTACTTC
>TRBV12-3/TRBV12-4|TRBJ2-1|.|.
CASSSPRTLHNEQFF
TGTGCCAGCAGTTCGCCACGGACTTTACACAATGAGCAGTTCTTC
>TRBV12-3/TRBV12-4|TRBJ2-3|.|.
CASRRASPDTQYF
TGTGCCAGCCGACGGGCGAGTCCGGATACGCAGTATTTT